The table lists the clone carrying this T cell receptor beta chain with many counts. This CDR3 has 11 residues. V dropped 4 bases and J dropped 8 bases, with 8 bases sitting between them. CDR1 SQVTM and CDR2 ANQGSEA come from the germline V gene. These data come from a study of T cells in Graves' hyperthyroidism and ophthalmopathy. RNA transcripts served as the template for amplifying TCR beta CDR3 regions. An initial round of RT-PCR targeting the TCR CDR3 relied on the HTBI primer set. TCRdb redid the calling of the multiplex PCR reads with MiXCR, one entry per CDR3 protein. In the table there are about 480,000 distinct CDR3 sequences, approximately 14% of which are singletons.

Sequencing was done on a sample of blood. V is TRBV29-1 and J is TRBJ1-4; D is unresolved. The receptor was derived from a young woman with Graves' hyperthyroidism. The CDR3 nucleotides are TGCAGCGTTGTTGGTGGGGAAAAACTGTTTTTT. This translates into CSVVGGEKLFF.